This T cell receptor (beta chain) was documented in a study of cytomegalovirus exposure and HLA in healthy donors. Whole-study context: Researchers previously reported finding roughly 120 million unique TCR beta sequences from about 200 million T cells. Across around 400 genotyped donors, approximately 81% landed in the Caucasian-associated ancestry cluster.

Broader study findings: Sequencing artifact likely explains a cluster of highly shared sequence variants.

With 60 Vbeta and 13 Jbeta primers, the PCR was carried out. TCRdb's table, derived via immunoSEQ multiplex PCR, lists solely in-frame clones and lacks some. The sample comprises approximately 93,000 clones, about 79% of which are singletons, and over 2.5% rests with the top ten. Regarding this clone: Its matching antigen is unknown.

Sequenced sample: PBMCs. The sequence was obtained from a male donor in good health and CMV-seropositive.

The CDR3 nucleotides read TGTGCCTGGAGTGTGGGACAGAGCAATCAGCCCCAGCATTTT. This translates into CAWSVGQSNQPQHF. This sequence joins TRBV30 and TRBJ1-5, with TRBD1 matching 7 bases. The trim removed 0 bases at V and 1 base at J, leaving 0 bases unmatched. CDR3 size: 14 residues. Germline V gene lookup returns CDR1 GTSNPN and CDR2 SVGIG (reference sequence).